These T cell receptor beta chains were read from a single sample in a study of PD-1 blockade in classical Hodgkin lymphoma. Using immunoSEQ multiplex PCR, the repertoire was profiled, and TCRdb retains in-frame clones only, with some absent. The data contain 7,000 to 7,500 clones, roughly 71% of them singletons. Sequencing was performed on peripheral blood mononuclear cells (PBMCs), taken before the second cycle of nivolumab. These receptor sequences come from a human donor with classical Hodgkin lymphoma. CDR3s include the opening cysteine and the closing phenylalanine or tryptophan. Fields, in order: V gene, D gene, J gene, CDR3 protein, CDR3 DNA. A D gene is named only where the DNA matches it firmly.

V gene: TRBV19
D gene: .
J gene: TRBJ1-4
CDR3 protein: CASSTLRRTTNEKLFF
CDR3 DNA: TGTGCCAGTAGTACGCTTCGACGGACAACTAATGAAAAACTGTTTTTT

V gene: TRBV19
D gene: .
J gene: TRBJ1-1
CDR3 protein: CASSITRNTEAFF
CDR3 DNA: TGTGCCAGTAGTATAACTCGGAACACTGAAGCTTTCTTT

V gene: TRBV19
D gene: .
J gene: TRBJ2-5
CDR3 protein: CASSLVLAQETQYF
CDR3 DNA: TGTGCCAGTAGTCTGGTGTTGGCTCAAGAGACCCAGTACTTC

V gene: TRBV7-2
D gene: .
J gene: TRBJ2-4
CDR3 protein: CASTLAGAKNIQYF
CDR3 DNA: TGTGCCAGCACCTTAGCTGGAGCCAAAAACATTCAGTACTTC

V gene: TRBV10-3
D gene: .
J gene: TRBJ1-4
CDR3 protein: CAIRDSLGNEKLFF
CDR3 DNA: TGTGCCATCAGAGACAGTCTTGGGAATGAAAAACTGTTTTTT

V gene: TRBV28
D gene: TRBD1
J gene: TRBJ2-5
CDR3 protein: CASNRDRGSETQYF
CDR3 DNA: TGTGCCAGCAATCGGGACAGGGGGTCAGAGACCCAGTACTTC

V gene: TRBV7-9
D gene: TRBD2
J gene: TRBJ2-1
CDR3 protein: CASSPGLAGGQNEQFF
CDR3 DNA: TGTGCCAGCAGCCCCGGACTAGCGGGGGGGCAGAATGAGCAGTTCTTC

V gene: TRBV5-3
D gene: .
J gene: TRBJ1-1
CDR3 protein: CASSLMTIAEAFF
CDR3 DNA: TGTGCCAGCAGCTTAATGACCATCGCTGAAGCTTTCTTT

V gene: TRBV11-2
D gene: .
J gene: TRBJ2-3
CDR3 protein: CASSLEGTSTDTQYF
CDR3 DNA: TGTGCCAGCAGCTTAGAGGGGACAAGCACAGATACGCAGTATTTT

V gene: TRBV6-5
D gene: TRBD1
J gene: TRBJ1-2
CDR3 protein: CASSTRQGIHGYTF
CDR3 DNA: TGTGCCAGCAGTACTCGACAGGGTATACATGGCTACACCTTC

V gene: TRBV7-8
D gene: .
J gene: TRBJ2-5
CDR3 protein: CASTRTGGYQETQYF
CDR3 DNA: TGTGCCAGCACCCGGACAGGAGGGTACCAAGAGACCCAGTACTTC

V gene: TRBV7-7
D gene: .
J gene: TRBJ2-7
CDR3 protein: CASSLKLRGEQYF
CDR3 DNA: TGTGCTAGCAGCTTAAAACTGCGGGGTGAGCAGTACTTC

V gene: TRBV5-6
D gene: .
J gene: TRBJ1-1
CDR3 protein: CASSFGTNEAFF
CDR3 DNA: TGTGCCAGCAGCTTTGGGACAAATGAAGCTTTCTTT

V gene: TRBV19
D gene: .
J gene: TRBJ2-6
CDR3 protein: CASSPRIDVANVLTF
CDR3 DNA: TGTGCCAGTAGTCCGAGGATAGACGTGGCCAACGTCCTGACTTTC

V gene: TRBV4-2
D gene: TRBD1
J gene: TRBJ2-7
CDR3 protein: CASSQEGVGMGRGSLEQYF
CDR3 DNA: TGTGCCAGCAGCCAAGAAGGGGTCGGTATGGGCAGGGGGTCACTCGAGCAGTACTTC

V gene: TRBV5-1
D gene: TRBD2
J gene: TRBJ2-3
CDR3 protein: CASSLAVGGASDTQYF
CDR3 DNA: TGCGCCAGCAGCTTGGCCGTCGGGGGGGCATCAGATACGCAGTATTTT

V gene: TRBV5-1
D gene: .
J gene: TRBJ2-3
CDR3 protein: CASSPGWDTQYF
CDR3 DNA: TGCGCCAGCAGCCCGGGGTGGGATACGCAGTATTTT

V gene: TRBV4-1
D gene: TRBD2
J gene: TRBJ2-3
CDR3 protein: CASSALGGSADTQYF
CDR3 DNA: TGCGCCAGCAGTGCCCTCGGCGGGAGCGCAGATACGCAGTATTTT

V gene: TRBV28
D gene: .
J gene: TRBJ2-1
CDR3 protein: CASSEDREVNEQFF
CDR3 DNA: TGTGCCAGCAGTGAAGACAGGGAGGTGAATGAGCAGTTCTTC

V gene: TRBV7-9
D gene: TRBD1
J gene: TRBJ2-3
CDR3 protein: CASSSQGRPQDTQYF
CDR3 DNA: TGTGCCAGCAGCTCACAGGGGAGACCGCAAGATACGCAGTATTTT

V gene: TRBV28
D gene: TRBD1
J gene: TRBJ2-3
CDR3 protein: CASSLPGTGISTDTQYF
CDR3 DNA: TGTGCCAGCAGTTTACCCGGGACAGGGATTAGCACAGATACGCAGTATTTT

V gene: TRBV11-2
D gene: .
J gene: TRBJ2-1
CDR3 protein: CASSWGDNEQFF
CDR3 DNA: TGTGCCAGCAGCTGGGGGGACAATGAGCAGTTCTTC

V gene: TRBV6-5
D gene: TRBD1
J gene: TRBJ2-2
CDR3 protein: CASSSGTANTGELFF
CDR3 DNA: TGTGCCAGCAGCTCCGGGACAGCGAACACCGGGGAGCTGTTTTTT

V gene: TRBV30
D gene: .
J gene: TRBJ1-5
CDR3 protein: CAWSTTGNQPQHF
CDR3 DNA: TGTGCCTGGAGTACTACAGGGAATCAGCCCCAGCATTTT